Below, 30 T cell receptor beta chains from the same sample are listed, as sequenced in a study of technical replicates of blood from a handful of donors. Assay used: immunoSEQ multiplex PCR; TCRdb lists only in-frame clones, some missing. Of around 70,000 clones in the sample, 85% to 95% were seen once. The source material was T cells isolated from PBMCs. Receptors originate from a human donor in good health.

The DNA of the CDR3 is TGTGCCAGCCGAATCTCTAGAAACTCCTACAATGAGCAGTTCTTC. It specifies CASRISRNSYNEQFF. The chain joins TRBV6-5 to TRBJ2-1; D is uncertain. The V and J ends lost 8 bases and 0 bases respectively, with 14 bases between them. CDR1 and CDR2 from the germline V gene are MNHEY and SVGAGI. The CDR3 is 15 residues long.

The chain couples TRBV6-5 to TRBJ2-2; D remains unclear. The CDR3 has 13 residues. The germline V gene has CDR1 MNHEY and CDR2 SVGAGI. Trimming shortened V by 7 bases and J by 3 bases, and 9 bases separated the two germline ends. The DNA of the CDR3 is TGTGCCAGCAAGGAGAAATACACCGGGGAGCTGTTTTTT. Translated: CASKEKYTGELFF.

The chain joins TRBV6-6 to TRBJ1-1, with D perhaps TRBD1 (5 bases). The V gene's germline CDR1 is MNHNY and CDR2 SVGAGI (reference sequence). V was pared by 4 bases and J by 11 bases, with 17 bases between. CDR3 length: 13 residues. The CDR3 sequence: CASSSAGGVRAFF. CDR3 nucleotide sequence: TGTGCCAGCAGTTCCGCCGGGGGGGTCCGGGCTTTCTTT.

The rearrangement joins TRBV7-6 to TRBJ1-1; D is unclear. Between the trimmed V and J ends, which lost 1 base and 4 bases, there was a span of 10 bases. CDR3 size: 14 residues. Germline V gene data show CDR1 as SGHVS and CDR2 as FNYEAQ. CDR3 coding DNA: TGTGCCAGCAGCTTAGGAGTACGGAGCACTGAAGCTTTCTTT. Translation gives CASSLGVRSTEAFF.

The gene calls are TRBV5-6 and TRBJ2-2; 8 bases match TRBD1. The CDR3 is made up of 15 amino acids. Germline values: CDR1 SGHDT, CDR2 YYEEEE. With V trimmed by 1 base and J by 5 bases, 4 bases remained unmatched. The CDR3 sequence is CASSLTGGITGELFF. DNA for the CDR3: TGTGCCAGCAGCTTGACAGGGGGTATAACCGGGGAGCTGTTTTTT.

This clone was observed a single time. The gene calls are TRBV9 and TRBJ1-4; the match to TRBD1 covers 7 bases. The CDR3 spans 15 residues. CDR1 SGDLS and CDR2 YYNGEE come from the germline V gene. With V trimmed by 2 bases and J by 7 bases, 8 bases remained unmatched. CDR3 amino acids: CASSVEQGRGEKLFF. In nucleotides, the CDR3 is TGTGCCAGCAGCGTGGAACAGGGGCGGGGTGAAAAACTGTTTTTT.

The genes are TRBV29-1 and TRBJ1-2; D may be TRBD1 (6 bases). Germline CDR1 reads SQVTM; CDR2 reads ANQGSEA. The CDR3 loop spans 13 amino acids. The germline V and J ends were trimmed by 5 bases and 0 bases, with 10 bases remaining between them. Written as DNA, the CDR3 is TGCAGCGTTACAGGGCACTCTAACTATGGCTACACCTTC. Translation gives CSVTGHSNYGYTF.

The chain links TRBV28 to TRBJ1-2; the D gene is possibly TRBD1 (5 bases). The CDR3 contains 12 residues. Per germline, CDR1 MDHEN and CDR2 SYDVKM. V was shortened by 3 bases and J by 7 bases, with 9 bases between the two germline ends. In DNA, the CDR3 is TGTGCCAGCAGTTTTTCAGGGTTTGGCTACACCTTC. This translates into CASSFSGFGYTF.

The chain joins TRBV19 to TRBJ1-2, with D tentatively TRBD1 (5 bases). This CDR3 spans 16 amino acids. V dropped 3 bases and J dropped 3 bases, with 17 bases sitting between them. CDR1 is LNHDA, CDR2 SQIVND, per germline (reference sequence). CDR3 residues: CASSISTPWGDYGYTF. In nucleotides, the CDR3 is TGTGCCAGTAGTATCAGCACCCCGTGGGGGGACTATGGCTACACCTTC.

The chain couples TRBV7-9 to TRBJ2-5; D unresolved. This CDR3 spans 12 amino acids. CDR1 is SEHNR and CDR2 is FQNEAQ in the germline V gene (reference sequence). The V gene lost 4 bases and the J gene lost 1 base, with 4 bases spanning the gap. The CDR3 DNA follows: TGTGCCAGCAGCTCGTTCCAAGAGACCCAGTACTTC. Amino acid sequence: CASSSFQETQYF.

V usage is TRBV29-1 and J usage is TRBJ2-1; D might be TRBD2 (5 bases). The CDR3 sequence is 14 residues long. V dropped 4 bases and J dropped 3 bases, with 13 bases sitting between them. From germline, CDR1 is SQVTM and CDR2 ANQGSEA. CDR3 in DNA: TGCAGCGTTGCATTTTTCGGACTCTACAATGAGCAGTTCTTC. Its translation is CSVAFFGLYNEQFF.

This clone has just a few counts. This chain connects TRBV7-2 to TRBJ2-7; D is perhaps TRBD2 (5 bases). This CDR3 region has 15 residues. V lost 0 bases, J lost 6 bases, and 15 bases lay in between. Germline CDR1 SGHTA, CDR2 FQGNSA. CDR3 DNA: TGTGCCAGCAGCTTAGCGGGCGGACTTTTGGGCGAGCAGTACTTC. It encodes CASSLAGGLLGEQYF.

V is TRBV27 and J is TRBJ2-5; maybe TRBD1 (6 bases). CDR3 length: 14 residues. The V and J ends lost 3 bases and 1 base respectively, with 9 bases between them. From germline, CDR1 is MNHEY and CDR2 SMNVEV (reference sequence). The CDR3 protein is CASSFTGSQETQYF. The CDR3 nucleotides read TGTGCCAGCAGTTTCACAGGGAGCCAAGAGACCCAGTACTTC.

This sequence joins TRBV6-5 and TRBJ2-3, with no clear D. Germline CDR1 reads MNHEY; CDR2 reads SVGAGI. The length of the CDR3 is 14 residues. Trimming took off 6 bases at V and 3 bases at J, with 13 bases between the two ends. The CDR3 loop is CASRVMRSTDTQYF. In DNA form, the CDR3 reads TGTGCCAGCAGGGTAATGAGGTCGACAGATACGCAGTATTTT.

V is TRBV13 and J is TRBJ1-4; D possibly corresponds to TRBD1 (6 bases). Germline values: CDR1 PRHDT, CDR2 FYEKMQ (reference sequence). V dropped 5 bases and J dropped 7 bases, with 11 bases sitting between them. The CDR3 extends over 13 amino acids. The DNA of the CDR3 is TGTGCCAGCAGCATACAGGGTACTGAAAAACTGTTTTTT. Protein product: CASSIQGTEKLFF.

CDR3 coding DNA: TGTGCCAGCAGAAGATACTCGGGACTGACTGAAGCTTTCTTT. Amino acids: CASRRYSGLTEAFF. The chain links TRBV27 to TRBJ1-1, with a weak D call TRBD1 (5 bases). Germline V gene data show CDR1 as MNHEY and CDR2 as SMNVEV (reference sequence). V was trimmed by 6 bases and J by 5 bases, leaving 16 bases between them. The CDR3 has 14 amino acids.

This clone is a singleton in its sample. V is TRBV5-1 and J is TRBJ1-2; D not certain. Trimming shortened V by 0 bases and J by 0 bases, and 18 bases separated the two germline ends. Germline CDR1 and CDR2: SGHRS and YFSETQ. The CDR3 covers 18 residues. The CDR3 nucleotides are TGCGCCAGCAGCTTGGCGATACCTGTAGTAAGAGCTAACTATGGCTACACCTTC. This sequence encodes CASSLAIPVVRANYGYTF.

The V and J genes are TRBV19 and TRBJ2-7; TRBD1 matches at 8 bases. CDR3 length: 16 residues. With 3 bases clipped from V and 4 bases from J, the junction kept 11 bases outside the gene matches. Germline CDR1 reads LNHDA; CDR2 reads SQIVND (reference sequence). The CDR3 spells CASSIFGDRSEYEQYF. The CDR3 bases are TGTGCCAGTAGTATTTTTGGGGACAGGTCGGAATACGAGCAGTACTTC.

In DNA form, the CDR3 reads TGTGCCACGGGACAGAAGCACGAGCAGTACTTC. Translation gives CATGQKHEQYF. The chain has TRBV10-3 and TRBJ2-7; 7 bases align to TRBD1. V shed 10 bases, J shed 5 bases, and the junction held 5 bases outside the gene matches. The CDR3 has 11 residues. Germline V gene data show CDR1 as ENHRY and CDR2 as SYGVKD.

The chain recombines TRBV25-1 with TRBJ1-1, with a weak D call TRBD1 (5 bases). There are 13 residues in the CDR3. Trimming cost V 5 bases and J 6 bases, with 13 bases left between them. Germline V gene sequence: CDR1 MGHDK, CDR2 SYGVNS. CDR3 coding DNA: TGTGCCAGCAGTTGGGGCAGGGCCTCTGAAGCTTTCTTT. Its translation: CASSWGRASEAFF.

V and J are TRBV29-1 and TRBJ2-7; TRBD2 might be the D (6 bases). With 5 bases removed from V and 5 bases from J, the gap between germline ends came to 16 bases. CDR1 is SQVTM and CDR2 is ANQGSEA in the germline V gene. The length of the CDR3 is 13 residues. CDR3 nucleotides: TGCAGCGTTCGAGGAGGGGCGGCCCACGAGCAGTACTTC. This gives the protein CSVRGGAAHEQYF.

The CDR3 reads CASSLDRGGYTF. The CDR3 region has the DNA TGTGCCAGCAGCTTAGACAGGGGTGGCTACACCTTC. This chain connects TRBV7-9 to TRBJ1-2; 7 bases line up with TRBD1. V shed 1 base and J 7 bases; nucleotides not matched to a gene: 0. Germline CDR1 SEHNR, CDR2 FQNEAQ (reference sequence). The CDR3 length is 12 residues. Together with reference TRBV7-9 and TRBJ1-2, the CDR3 gives the full variable domain: DTGVSQNPRHKITKRGQNVTFRCDPISEHNRLYWYRQTLGQGPEFLTYFQNEAQLEKSRLLSDRFSAERPKGSFSTLEIQRTEQGDSAMYLCASSLDRGGYTFGSGTRLTVV.

V gene TRBV6-5 combines with J gene TRBJ1-3, with a possible D match to TRBD1 (6 bases). Between the trimmed V and J ends, which lost 5 bases and 15 bases, there was a span of 23 bases. The CDR3 totals 14 residues. Per the germline V gene, CDR1 is MNHEY and CDR2 is SVGAGI. The CDR3 reads CASSQTKNNDRKYF. Written as DNA, the CDR3 is TGTGCCAGCAGTCAAACGAAGAACAATGACAGGAAATATTTT.

This sequence joins TRBV13 and TRBJ2-1, with no clear D. The CDR3 runs to 14 residues. Trimming pared 7 bases from V and 1 base from J, leaving 11 bases between. Germline values: CDR1 PRHDT, CDR2 FYEKMQ (reference sequence). CDR3 DNA: TGTGCCAGCACCCTAGAGAGTTCCTACAATGAGCAGTTCTTC. Translation: CASTLESSYNEQFF.

This clone came up once. This chain joins TRBV27 and TRBJ2-7; maybe TRBD1 (6 bases). The CDR3 covers 14 residues. CDR1 is MNHEY, CDR2 SMNVEV, per germline (reference sequence). The germline V and J ends were trimmed by 5 bases and 5 bases, with 16 bases remaining between them. Written as DNA, the CDR3 is TGTGCCAGCAGTACGACAGGAAGTTTCGACGAGCAGTACTTC. Residues: CASSTTGSFDEQYF.

CDR3 sequence reads: CAWSLGGSGLEQYF. The CDR3 DNA reads as TGTGCCTGGAGTCTTGGTGGGAGCGGGCTCGAGCAGTACTTC. The rearrangement links TRBV30 to TRBJ2-7; D is possibly TRBD2 (6 bases). This CDR3 spans 14 amino acids. Germline V gives CDR1 GTSNPN, CDR2 SVGIG (reference sequence). The V end was cut by 2 bases, the J end by 6 bases, with 17 bases between.

CDR3 nucleotides: TGTGCCAGAAGCCAACAGGGGAGCCCCGGGGAGCTGTTTTTT. Amino acids: CARSQQGSPGELFF. The genes are TRBV5-3 and TRBJ2-2; 7 bases are a match to TRBD1. TRBV5-3 is annotated as an ORF whose role is uncertain. The CDR3 totals 14 residues. V lost 4 bases and J lost 6; bases outside the gene matches: 6.

The V gene is TRBV6-5, the J gene TRBJ2-3, with a possible D match to TRBD1 (7 bases). CDR3 length equals 15 residues. Trimming cost V 7 bases and J 4 bases, with 18 bases left between them. CDR1 is MNHEY, CDR2 SVGAGI, per germline. The CDR3 DNA reads TGTGCCAGCAAGGAGGGGCAGGGGGAAGCAGATACGCAGTATTTT. Amino acid sequence: CASKEGQGEADTQYF.

Written as DNA, the CDR3 is TGTGCCAGCAGACCCAACAGGGGATGGGTGATAGATGAGCAGTTCTTC. This codes for CASRPNRGWVIDEQFF. The rearrangement joins TRBV28 to TRBJ2-1; 7 positions agree with TRBD1. The CDR3 has 16 residues. CDR1 is MDHEN, CDR2 SYDVKM, per germline. The V and J ends lost 6 bases and 8 bases, in that order; junction bases with no gene match: 16. The full variable domain, rest sourced from reference TRBV28 and TRBJ2-1, is DVKVTQSSRYLVKRTGEKVFLECVQDMDHENMFWYRQDPGLGLRLIYFSYDVKMKEKGDIPEGYSVSREKKERFSLILESASTNQTSMYLCASRPNRGWVIDEQFFGPGTRLTVL.

The J gene is TRBJ1-2, the V gene TRBV5-6; no firm D call. Deletions cut 4 bases from V and 6 bases from J, with 10 bases between. This CDR3 has 12 amino acids. Looked up from germline, CDR1 is SGHDT and CDR2 is YYEEEE. CDR3 in DNA: TGTGCCAGCAGCCCCCAAGCGAATGGCTACACCTTC. It yields the protein CASSPQANGYTF. The full variable domain, its missing parts supplied by reference TRBV5-6 and TRBJ1-2, is DAGVTQSPTHLIKTRGQQVTLRCSPKSGHDTVSWYQQALGQGPQFIFQYYEEEERQRGNFPDRFSGHQFPNYSSELNVNALLLGDSALYLCASSPQANGYTFGSGTRLTVV.